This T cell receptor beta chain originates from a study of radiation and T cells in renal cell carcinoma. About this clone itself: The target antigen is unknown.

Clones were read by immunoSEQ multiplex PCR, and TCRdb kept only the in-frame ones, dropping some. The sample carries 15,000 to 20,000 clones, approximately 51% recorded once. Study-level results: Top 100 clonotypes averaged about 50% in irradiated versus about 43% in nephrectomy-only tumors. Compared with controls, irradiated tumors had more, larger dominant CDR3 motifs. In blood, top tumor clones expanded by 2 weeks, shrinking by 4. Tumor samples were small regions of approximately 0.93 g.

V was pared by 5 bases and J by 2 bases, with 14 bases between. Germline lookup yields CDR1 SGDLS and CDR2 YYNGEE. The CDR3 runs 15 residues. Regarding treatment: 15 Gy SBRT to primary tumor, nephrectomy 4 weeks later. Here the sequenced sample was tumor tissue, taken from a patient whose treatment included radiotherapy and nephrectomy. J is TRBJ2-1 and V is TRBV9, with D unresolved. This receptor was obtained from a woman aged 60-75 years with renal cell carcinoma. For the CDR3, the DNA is TGTGCCAGCAGTTCACAGCCCAACACCTACAATGAGCAGTTCTTC. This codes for CASSSQPNTYNEQFF.